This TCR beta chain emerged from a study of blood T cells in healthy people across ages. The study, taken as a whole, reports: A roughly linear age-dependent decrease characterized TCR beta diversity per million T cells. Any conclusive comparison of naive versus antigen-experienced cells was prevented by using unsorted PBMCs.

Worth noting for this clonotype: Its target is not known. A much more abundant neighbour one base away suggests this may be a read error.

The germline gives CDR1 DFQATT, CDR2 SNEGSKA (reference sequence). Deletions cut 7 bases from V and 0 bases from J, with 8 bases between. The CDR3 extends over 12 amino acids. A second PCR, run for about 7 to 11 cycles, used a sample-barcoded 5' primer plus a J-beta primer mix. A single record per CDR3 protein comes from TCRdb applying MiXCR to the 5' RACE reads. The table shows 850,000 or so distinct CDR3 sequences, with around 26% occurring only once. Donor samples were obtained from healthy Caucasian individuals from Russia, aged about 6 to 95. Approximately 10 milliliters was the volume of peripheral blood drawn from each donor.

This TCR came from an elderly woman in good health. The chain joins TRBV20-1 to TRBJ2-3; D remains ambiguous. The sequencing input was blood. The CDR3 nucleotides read TGCAGTGGATGGGGTAGCACAGATACGCAGTATTTT. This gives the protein CSGWGSTDTQYF.